Here is one T cell receptor beta chain with its context. Its matching antigen is unknown. Nominally healthy donors provided the samples, though records likely missed some immune exposures. This sample is drawn from a study of cytomegalovirus exposure and HLA in healthy donors. Findings and limits, study-wide: The study listed about 150 cytomegalovirus-associated TCR beta chains. Later analysis found that TCR beta chains associated with HLA were more clonally expanded than other, equally common chains. The authors later found TCR association rates varying by HLA locus, with DRB1 most and HLA-C fewest.

60 Vbeta and 13 Jbeta primers were used in PCR. The table came from immunoSEQ multiplex PCR; TCRdb's copy has only in-frame clones and leaves some out. In the table there are over 90,000 clones, 83% of which are singletons. CDR3 size: 15 residues. The ends lost 3 bases at V and 3 bases at J; junction bases unmatched: 4. Germline loops: CDR1 PRHDT, CDR2 FYEKMQ (reference sequence). This sequence joins TRBV13 and TRBJ2-1; 8 bases line up with TRBD2. The sequenced sample consisted of PBMCs. This receptor was identified in a middle-aged man in good health and CMV-seronegative. The CDR3 DNA reads TGTGCCAGCAGCTTCGACGGGGGGGACTACAATGAGCAGTTCTTC. Its protein product is CASSFDGGDYNEQFF.